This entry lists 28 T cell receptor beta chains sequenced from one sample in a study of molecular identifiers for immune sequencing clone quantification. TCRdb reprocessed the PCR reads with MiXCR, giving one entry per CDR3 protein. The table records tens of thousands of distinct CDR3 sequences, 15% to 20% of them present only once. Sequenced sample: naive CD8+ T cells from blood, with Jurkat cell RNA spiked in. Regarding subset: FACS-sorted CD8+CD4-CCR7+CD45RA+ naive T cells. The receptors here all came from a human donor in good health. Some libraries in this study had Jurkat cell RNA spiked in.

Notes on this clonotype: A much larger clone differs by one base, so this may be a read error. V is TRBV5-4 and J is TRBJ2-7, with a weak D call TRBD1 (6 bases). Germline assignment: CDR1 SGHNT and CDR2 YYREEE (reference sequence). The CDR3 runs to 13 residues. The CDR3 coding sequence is TGTGTCAGCAGCTTGGGGGACAACTACGAGCAGTACTTC. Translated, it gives CVSSLGDNYEQYF.

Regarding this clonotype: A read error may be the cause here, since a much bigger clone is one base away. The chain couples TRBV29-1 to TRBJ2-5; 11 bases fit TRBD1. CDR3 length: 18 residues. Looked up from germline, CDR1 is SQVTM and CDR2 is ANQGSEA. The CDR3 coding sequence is TGCAGCGCTCCTACCTCGGGGACCGGGACAGGGGGAGGAGAGACCAAGTACTTC. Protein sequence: CSAPTSGTGTGGGETKYF. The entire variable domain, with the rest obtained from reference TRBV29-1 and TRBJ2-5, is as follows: SAVISQKPSRDICQRGTSLTIQCQVDSQVTMMFWYRQQPGQSLTLIATANQGSEATYESGFVIDKFPISRPNLTFSTLTVSNMSPEDSSIYLCSAPTSGTGTGGGETKYFGPGTRLLVL.

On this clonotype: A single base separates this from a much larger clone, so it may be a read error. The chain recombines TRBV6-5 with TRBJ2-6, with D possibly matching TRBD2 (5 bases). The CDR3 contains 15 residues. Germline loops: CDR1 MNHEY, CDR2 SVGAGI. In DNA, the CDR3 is TGTGCCAGCAGTGAAGCGGACTCTGGGGTCAACGTCCTGACTTTC. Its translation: CASSEADSGVNVLTF.

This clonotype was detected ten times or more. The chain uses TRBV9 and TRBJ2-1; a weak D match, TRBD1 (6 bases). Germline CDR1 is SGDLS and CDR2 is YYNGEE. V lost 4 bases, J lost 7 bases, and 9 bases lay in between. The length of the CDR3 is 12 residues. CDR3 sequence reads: CASSFQGNEQFF. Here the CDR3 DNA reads TGTGCCAGCAGCTTCCAGGGGAATGAGCAGTTCTTC.

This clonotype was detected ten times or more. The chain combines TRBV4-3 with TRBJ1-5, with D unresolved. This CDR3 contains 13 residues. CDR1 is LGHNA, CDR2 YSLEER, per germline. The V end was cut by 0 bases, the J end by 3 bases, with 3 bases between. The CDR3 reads CASSQEINQPQHF. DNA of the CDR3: TGCGCCAGCAGCCAAGAAATCAATCAGCCCCAGCATTTT.

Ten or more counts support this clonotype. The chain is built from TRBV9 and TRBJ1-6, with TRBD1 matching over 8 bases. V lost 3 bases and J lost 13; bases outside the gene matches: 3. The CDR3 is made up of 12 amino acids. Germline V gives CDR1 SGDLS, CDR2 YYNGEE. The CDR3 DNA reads TGTGCCAGCAGCGCAGGACAGGGCCCCCTCCACTTT. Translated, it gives CASSAGQGPLHF.

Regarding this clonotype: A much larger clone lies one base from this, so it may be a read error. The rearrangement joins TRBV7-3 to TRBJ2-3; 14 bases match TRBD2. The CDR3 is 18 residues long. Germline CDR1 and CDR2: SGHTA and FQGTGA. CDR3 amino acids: CANSPGRLAGGLTDTQYF. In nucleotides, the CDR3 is TGTGCCAACAGCCCGGGGAGACTAGCGGGAGGGCTTACAGATACGCAGTATTTT. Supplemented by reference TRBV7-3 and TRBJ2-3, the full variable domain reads GAGVSQTPSNKVTEKGKYVELRCDPISGHTALYWYRQSLGQGPEFLIYFQGTGAADDSGLPNDRFFAVRPEGSVSTLKIQRTERGDSAVYLCANSPGRLAGGLTDTQYFGPGTRLTVL.

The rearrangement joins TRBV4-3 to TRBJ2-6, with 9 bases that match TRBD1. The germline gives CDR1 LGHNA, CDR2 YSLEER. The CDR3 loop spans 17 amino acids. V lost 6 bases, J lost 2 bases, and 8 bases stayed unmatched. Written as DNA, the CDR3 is TGCGCCAGCAGTCAACAGGGGGCAAGCGCTGGGGCCAACGTCCTGACTTTC. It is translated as CASSQQGASAGANVLTF.

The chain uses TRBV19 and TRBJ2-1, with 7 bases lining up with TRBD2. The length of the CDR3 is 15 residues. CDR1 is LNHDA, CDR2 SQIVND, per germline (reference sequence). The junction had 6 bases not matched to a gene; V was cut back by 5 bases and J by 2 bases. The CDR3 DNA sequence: TGTGCCAGTAGTGACGGCGGGAGTCCCTACAATGAGCAGTTCTTC. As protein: CASSDGGSPYNEQFF.

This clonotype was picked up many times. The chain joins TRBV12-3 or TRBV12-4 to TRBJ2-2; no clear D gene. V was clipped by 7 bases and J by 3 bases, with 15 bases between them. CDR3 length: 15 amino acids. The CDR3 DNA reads TGTGCCAGCAAAACGGGCCCCGGCGACACCGGGGAGCTGTTTTTT. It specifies CASKTGPGDTGELFF.

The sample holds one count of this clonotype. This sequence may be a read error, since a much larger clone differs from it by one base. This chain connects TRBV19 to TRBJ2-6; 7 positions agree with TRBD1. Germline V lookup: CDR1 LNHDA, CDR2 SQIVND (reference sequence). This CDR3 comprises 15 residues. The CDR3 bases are TGTGCCAGTAGTGGACAGGTTTCCGGGGTCAACGTACTGACTTTC. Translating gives CASSGQVSGVNVLTF.

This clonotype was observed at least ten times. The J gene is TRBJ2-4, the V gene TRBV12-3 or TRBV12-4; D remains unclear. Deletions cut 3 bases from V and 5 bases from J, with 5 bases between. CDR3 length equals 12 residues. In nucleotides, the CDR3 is TGTGCCAGCAGTTTTACGCAAAACATTCAGTACTTC. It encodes CASSFTQNIQYF.

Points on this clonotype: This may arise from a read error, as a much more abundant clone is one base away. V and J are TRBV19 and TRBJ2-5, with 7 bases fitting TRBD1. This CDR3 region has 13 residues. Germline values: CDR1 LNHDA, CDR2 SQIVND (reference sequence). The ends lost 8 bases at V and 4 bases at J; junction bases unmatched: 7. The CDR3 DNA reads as TGTGCCAGTGGCGGACAGGACCGAGAGACCCAGTACTTC. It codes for CASGGQDRETQYF.

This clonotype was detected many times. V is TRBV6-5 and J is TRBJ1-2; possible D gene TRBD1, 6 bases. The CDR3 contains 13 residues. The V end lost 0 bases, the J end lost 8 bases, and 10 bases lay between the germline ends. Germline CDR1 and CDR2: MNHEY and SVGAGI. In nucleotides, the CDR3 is TGTGCCAGCAGTTACTCCCAGGGGAGCGGCTACACCTTC. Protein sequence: CASSYSQGSGYTF.

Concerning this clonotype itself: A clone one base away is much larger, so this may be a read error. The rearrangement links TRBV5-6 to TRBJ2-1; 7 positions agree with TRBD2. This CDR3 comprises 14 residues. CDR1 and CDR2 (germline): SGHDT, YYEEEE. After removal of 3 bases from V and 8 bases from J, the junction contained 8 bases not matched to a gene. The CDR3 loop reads CASSYGTTHDEQFF. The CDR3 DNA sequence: TGTGCCAGCAGCTATGGGACTACTCACGATGAGCAGTTCTTC.

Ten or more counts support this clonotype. CDR3 in DNA: TGTGCCAGCAGCCAACTAGCGGGCCCAACAGATACGCAGTATTTT. This translates into CASSQLAGPTDTQYF. The chain joins TRBV5-5 to TRBJ2-3, with 9 nucleotides matching TRBD2. The CDR3 sequence is 15 residues long. Germline V lookup: CDR1 SGHKS, CDR2 YYEKEE (reference sequence). Unmatched junction bases numbered 6, after V lost 4 bases and J lost 3 bases.

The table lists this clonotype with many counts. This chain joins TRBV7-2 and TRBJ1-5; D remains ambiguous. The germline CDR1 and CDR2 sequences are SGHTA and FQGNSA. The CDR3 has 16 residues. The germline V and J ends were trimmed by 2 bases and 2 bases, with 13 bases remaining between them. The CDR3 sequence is CASSLTGGLGNQPQHF. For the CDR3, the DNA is TGTGCCAGCAGCTTAACTGGAGGGTTGGGCAATCAGCCCCAGCATTTT.

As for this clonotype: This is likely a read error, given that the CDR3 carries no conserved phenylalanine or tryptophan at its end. The CDR3 spells CSVEAPAGESYEQYS. The CDR3 coding sequence is TGCAGCGTTGAGGCCCCAGCGGGAGAATCCTACGAGCAGTACTCC. This chain uses TRBV29-1 with TRBJ2-7, with TRBD2 identical over 8 bases. V dropped 3 bases and J dropped 1; count of bases not matched to a gene: 8. CDR1 and CDR2 (germline): SQVTM, ANQGSEA. The CDR3 runs to 15 residues.

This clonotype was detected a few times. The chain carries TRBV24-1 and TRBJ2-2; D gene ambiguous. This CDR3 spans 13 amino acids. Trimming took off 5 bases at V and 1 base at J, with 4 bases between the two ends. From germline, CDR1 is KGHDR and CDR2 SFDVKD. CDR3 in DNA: TGTGCCACCAGTGTTGGGAACACCGGGGAGCTGTTTTTT. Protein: CATSVGNTGELFF.

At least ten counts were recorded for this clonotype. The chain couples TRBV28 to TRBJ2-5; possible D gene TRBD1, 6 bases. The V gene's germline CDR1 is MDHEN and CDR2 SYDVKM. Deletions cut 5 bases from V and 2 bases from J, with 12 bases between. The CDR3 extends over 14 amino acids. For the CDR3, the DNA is TGTGCCAGCAGTGCCGGGACAAGTCAAGAGACCCAGTACTTC. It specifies CASSAGTSQETQYF.

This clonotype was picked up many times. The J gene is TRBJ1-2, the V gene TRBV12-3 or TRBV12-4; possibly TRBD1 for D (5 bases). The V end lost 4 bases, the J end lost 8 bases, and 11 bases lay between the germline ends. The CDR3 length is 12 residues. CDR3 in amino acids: CASSSYQGGYTF. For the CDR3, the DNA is TGTGCCAGCAGTTCCTACCAGGGAGGCTACACCTTC.

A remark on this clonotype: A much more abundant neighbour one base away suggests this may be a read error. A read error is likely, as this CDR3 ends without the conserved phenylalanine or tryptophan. DNA for the CDR3: TGTGCCAGCAGAACGACAGGGGCCTACGAGCAGTACCTC. It yields the protein CASRTTGAYEQYL. The chain joins TRBV6-1 to TRBJ2-7; TRBD1 aligns across 8 bases. The length of the CDR3 is 13 residues. Losses at the gene ends were 6 bases for V and 2 bases for J; bases not matched to a gene: 3. The germline gives CDR1 MNHNS, CDR2 SASEGT.

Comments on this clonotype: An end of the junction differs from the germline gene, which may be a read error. CDR3 nucleotide sequence: TGTGCCAGTGGGGACAGGGGGCGCGAGCAGCACTTC. This sequence encodes CASGDRGREQHF. V gene TRBV27 combines with J gene TRBJ2-7; 12 bases map to TRBD1. Germline lookup yields CDR1 MNHEY and CDR2 SMNVEV (reference sequence). This CDR3 is built from 12 residues.

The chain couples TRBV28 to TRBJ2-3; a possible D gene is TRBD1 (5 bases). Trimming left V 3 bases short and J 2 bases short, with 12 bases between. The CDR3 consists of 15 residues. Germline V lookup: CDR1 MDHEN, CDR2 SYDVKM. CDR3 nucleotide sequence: TGTGCCAGCAGTTTCCCGGTCAGGGACACAGATACGCAGTATTTT. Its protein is CASSFPVRDTDTQYF. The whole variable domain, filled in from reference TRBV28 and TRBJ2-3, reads DVKVTQSSRYLVKRTGEKVFLECVQDMDHENMFWYRQDPGLGLRLIYFSYDVKMKEKGDIPEGYSVSREKKERFSLILESASTNQTSMYLCASSFPVRDTDTQYFGPGTRLTVL.

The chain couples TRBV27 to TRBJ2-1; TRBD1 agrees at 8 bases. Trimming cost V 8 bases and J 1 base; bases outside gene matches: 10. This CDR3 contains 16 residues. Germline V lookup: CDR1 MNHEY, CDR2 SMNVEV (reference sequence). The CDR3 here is CASSDRGLVSYNEQFF. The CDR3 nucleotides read TGTGCCAGCTCTGACAGGGGATTGGTATCCTACAATGAGCAGTTCTTC.

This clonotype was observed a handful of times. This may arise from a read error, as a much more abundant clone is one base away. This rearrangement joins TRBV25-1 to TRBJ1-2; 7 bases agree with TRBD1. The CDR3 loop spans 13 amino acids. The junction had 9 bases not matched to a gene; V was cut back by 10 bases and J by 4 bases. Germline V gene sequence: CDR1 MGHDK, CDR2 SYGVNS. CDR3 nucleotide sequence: TGTGCCAACAGCCAGGGACAGACCTATGGCTACACCTTC. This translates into CANSQGQTYGYTF.

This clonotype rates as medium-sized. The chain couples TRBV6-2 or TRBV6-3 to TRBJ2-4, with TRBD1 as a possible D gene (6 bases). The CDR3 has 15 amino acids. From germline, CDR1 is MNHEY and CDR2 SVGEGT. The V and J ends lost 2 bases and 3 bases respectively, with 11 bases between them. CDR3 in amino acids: CASSYEGGDKNIQYF. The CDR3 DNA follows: TGTGCCAGCAGTTACGAAGGGGGAGACAAAAACATTCAGTACTTC.

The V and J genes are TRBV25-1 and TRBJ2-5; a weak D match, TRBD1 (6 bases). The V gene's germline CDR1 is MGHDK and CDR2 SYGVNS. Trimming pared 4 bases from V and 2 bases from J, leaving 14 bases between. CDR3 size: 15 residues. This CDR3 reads CASSGNRDPQETQYF. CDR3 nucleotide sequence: TGTGCCAGCAGTGGAAACAGGGACCCACAAGAGACCCAGTACTTC.